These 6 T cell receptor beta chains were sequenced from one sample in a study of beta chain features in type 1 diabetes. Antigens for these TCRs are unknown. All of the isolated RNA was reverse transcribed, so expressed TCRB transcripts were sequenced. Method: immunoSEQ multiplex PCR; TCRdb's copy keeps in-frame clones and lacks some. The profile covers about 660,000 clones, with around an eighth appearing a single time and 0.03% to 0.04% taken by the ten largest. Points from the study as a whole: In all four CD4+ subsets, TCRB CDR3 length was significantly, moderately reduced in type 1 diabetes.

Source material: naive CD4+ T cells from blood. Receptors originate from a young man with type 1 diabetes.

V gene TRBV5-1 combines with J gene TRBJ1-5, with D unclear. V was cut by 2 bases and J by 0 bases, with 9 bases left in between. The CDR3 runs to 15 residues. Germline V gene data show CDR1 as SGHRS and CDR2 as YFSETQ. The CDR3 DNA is TGCGCCAGCAGCTTCCAGCCGGATAGCAATCAGCCCCAGCATTTT. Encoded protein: CASSFQPDSNQPQHF.

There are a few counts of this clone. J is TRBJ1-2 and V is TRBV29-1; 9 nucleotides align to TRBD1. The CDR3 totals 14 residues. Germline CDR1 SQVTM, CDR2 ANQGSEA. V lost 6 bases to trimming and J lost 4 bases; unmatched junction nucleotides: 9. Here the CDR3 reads CSVLPGQGIYGYTF. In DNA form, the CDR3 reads TGCAGCGTCCTGCCGGGACAGGGAATCTATGGCTACACCTTC.

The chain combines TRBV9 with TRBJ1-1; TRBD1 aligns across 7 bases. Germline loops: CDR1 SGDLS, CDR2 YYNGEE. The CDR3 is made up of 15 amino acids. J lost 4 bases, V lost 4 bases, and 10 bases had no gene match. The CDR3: CASSLLETGSTEAFF. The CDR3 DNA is TGTGCCAGCAGCCTCCTTGAGACAGGGTCCACTGAAGCTTTCTTT.

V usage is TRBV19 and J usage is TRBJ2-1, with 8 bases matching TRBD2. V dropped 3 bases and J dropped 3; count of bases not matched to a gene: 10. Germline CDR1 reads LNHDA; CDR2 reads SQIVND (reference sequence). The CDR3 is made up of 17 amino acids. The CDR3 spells CASSIMVTSGGYNEQFF. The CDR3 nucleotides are TGTGCCAGTAGTATTATGGTTACTAGCGGAGGCTACAATGAGCAGTTCTTC.

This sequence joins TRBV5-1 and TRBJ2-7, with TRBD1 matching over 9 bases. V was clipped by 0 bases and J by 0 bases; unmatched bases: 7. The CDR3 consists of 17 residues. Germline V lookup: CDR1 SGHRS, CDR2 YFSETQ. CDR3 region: CASSLAHPGQGSYEQYF. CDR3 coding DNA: TGCGCCAGCAGCTTGGCTCACCCGGGACAGGGCTCCTACGAGCAGTACTTC.

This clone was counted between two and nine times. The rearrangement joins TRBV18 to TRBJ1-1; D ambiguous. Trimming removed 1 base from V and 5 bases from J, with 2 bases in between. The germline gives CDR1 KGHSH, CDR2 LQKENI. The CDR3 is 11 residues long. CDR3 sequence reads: CASSPQTEAFF. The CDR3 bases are TGTGCCAGCTCACCACAGACTGAAGCTTTCTTT. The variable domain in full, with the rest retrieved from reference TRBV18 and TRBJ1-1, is NAGVMQNPRHLVRRRGQEARLRCSPMKGHSHVYWYRQLPEEGLKFMVYLQKENIIDESGMPKERFSAEFPKEGPSILRIQQVVRGDSAAYFCASSPQTEAFFGQGTRLTVV.